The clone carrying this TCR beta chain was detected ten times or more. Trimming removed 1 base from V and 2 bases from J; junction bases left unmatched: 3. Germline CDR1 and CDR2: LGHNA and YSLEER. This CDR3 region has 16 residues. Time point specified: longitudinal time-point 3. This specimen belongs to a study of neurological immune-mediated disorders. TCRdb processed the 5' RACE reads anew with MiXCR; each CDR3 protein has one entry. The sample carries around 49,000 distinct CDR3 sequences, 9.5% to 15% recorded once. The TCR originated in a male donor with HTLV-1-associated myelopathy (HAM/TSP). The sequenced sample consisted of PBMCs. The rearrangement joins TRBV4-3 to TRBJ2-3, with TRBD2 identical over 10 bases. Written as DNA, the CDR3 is TGCGCCAGCAGCCAAGGAGCGGGGGGGAACACAGATACGCAGTATTTT. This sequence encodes CASSQGAGGNTDTQYF.